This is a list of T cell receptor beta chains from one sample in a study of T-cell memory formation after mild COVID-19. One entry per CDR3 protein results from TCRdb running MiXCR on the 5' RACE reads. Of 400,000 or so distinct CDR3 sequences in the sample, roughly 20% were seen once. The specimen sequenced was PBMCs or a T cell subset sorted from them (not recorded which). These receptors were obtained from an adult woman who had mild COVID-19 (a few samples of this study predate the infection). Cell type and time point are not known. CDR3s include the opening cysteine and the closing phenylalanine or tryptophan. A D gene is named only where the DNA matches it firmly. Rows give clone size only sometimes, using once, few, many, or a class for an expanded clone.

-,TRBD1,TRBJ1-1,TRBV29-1,TGCAGCGCAAATCTTGGGACAGTGAACACTGAAGCTTTCTTT,CSANLGTVNTEAFF
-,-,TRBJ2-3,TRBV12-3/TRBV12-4,TGTGCCAGCAGTTTTCGGATAGGTCTGGATACGCAGTATTTT,CASSFRIGLDTQYF
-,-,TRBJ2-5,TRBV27,TGTGCCAGCAGTTTATCTAGCGCTGGGGAGACCCAGTACTTC,CASSLSSAGETQYF
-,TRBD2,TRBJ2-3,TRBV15,TGTGCCACCAGTTCGAAGACTAGCGGGCACTTGGGTACGCAGTATTTT,CATSSKTSGHLGTQYF
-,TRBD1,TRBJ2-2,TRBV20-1,TGCAGTGCTAGAGGCGAGGGGGCAGGAACCGGGGAGCTGTTTTTT,CSARGEGAGTGELFF
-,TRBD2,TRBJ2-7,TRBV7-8,TGTGCCAGCAGCCAGAGAGCGGGAGTCGGACCCTACGAGCAGTACTTC,CASSQRAGVGPYEQYF
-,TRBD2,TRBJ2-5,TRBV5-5,TGTGCCAGCGGTCCTGCCATTGGGGGGGGCCAAGAGACCCAGTACTTC,CASGPAIGGGQETQYF
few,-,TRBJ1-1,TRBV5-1,TGCGCCAGCAGCTTGGGACATGGGAACACTGAAGCTTTCTTT,CASSLGHGNTEAFF
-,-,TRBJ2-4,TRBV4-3,TGCGCCAGCAGCCAAGGGCTAAAAAACATTCAGTACTTC,CASSQGLKNIQYF
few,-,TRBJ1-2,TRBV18,TGTGCCAGCTCCCACCGGGATCACCCCGGCTACACCTTC,CASSHRDHPGYTF
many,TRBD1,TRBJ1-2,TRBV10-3,TGTGCCATCAGTGAGCCCCTTGGACAGGGTAGAGGTGGCTACACCTTC,CAISEPLGQGRGGYTF
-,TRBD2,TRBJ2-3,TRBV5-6,TGTGCCAGCAGCCTGACTAGCGGGAGGATTTTCGGGGATACGCAGTATTTT,CASSLTSGRIFGDTQYF
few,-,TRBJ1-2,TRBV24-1,TGTGCCACCAGTGAAGACAGTTACTATGGCTACACCTTC,CATSEDSYYGYTF
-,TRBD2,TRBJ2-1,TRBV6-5,TGTGCCAGCCAGGGACTAGCGGACGCCTACAATGAGCAGTTCTTC,CASQGLADAYNEQFF
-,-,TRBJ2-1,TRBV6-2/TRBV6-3,TGTGCCAGCAGCCCCGCGGCAGGGGGGGATGAGCAGTTCTTC,CASSPAAGGDEQFF
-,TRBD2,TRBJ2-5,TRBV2,TGTGCCAGCAGAGGCGGGGGGGCTTTCCAAGAGAACCAGTACTTC,CASRGGGAFQENQYF
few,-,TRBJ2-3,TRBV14,TGTGCCAGCAGCCAAGGTGCTAAAGCTCGCGATACGCAGTATTTT,CASSQGAKARDTQYF
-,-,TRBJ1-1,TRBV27,TGTGCCAGCAGGCCTGTTCGCCTGAACACTGAAGCTTTCTTT,CASRPVRLNTEAFF
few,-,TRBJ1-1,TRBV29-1,TGCAGTGTAACGGACAGTAAGTGGCTAGGTAGGACTGAAGCTTTCTTT,CSVTDSKWLGRTEAFF
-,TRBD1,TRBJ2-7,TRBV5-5,TGTGCCAGCAGCTTCGGGACAGAAGCCTACGAGCAGTACTTC,CASSFGTEAYEQYF
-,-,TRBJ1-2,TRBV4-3,TGCGCCAGCAGCCAAGATCCGCAGCTTAGCTATGGCTACACCTTC,CASSQDPQLSYGYTF
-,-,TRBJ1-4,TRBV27,TGTGCCAGCAGTCGACGGGCCTCGATGGGTACTAATGAAAAACTGTTTTTT,CASSRRASMGTNEKLFF
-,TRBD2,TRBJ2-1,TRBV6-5,TGTGCCAGCAGTTACTCGCTGGGCGGGAGGACGGGTGAGCAGTTCTTC,CASSYSLGGRTGEQFF
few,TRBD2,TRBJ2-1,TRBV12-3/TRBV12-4,TGTGCCAGCAGTTTTTTTGGCGGGAGCTTCACGGGTGAGCAGTTCTTC,CASSFFGGSFTGEQFF
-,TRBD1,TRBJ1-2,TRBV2,TGTGCCAGCAGTGCCGGGACAGGTTATGGCTACACCTTC,CASSAGTGYGYTF
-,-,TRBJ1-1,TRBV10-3,TGTGCCATCAGTGGCCTTCAGGGAATCGAGAACACTGAAGCTTTCTTT,CAISGLQGIENTEAFF
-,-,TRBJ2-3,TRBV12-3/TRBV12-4,TGTGCCAGCAGGGGGACTTTTGGAGCCGCAGATACGCAGTATTTT,CASRGTFGAADTQYF
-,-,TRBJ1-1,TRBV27,TGTGCCAGCAGTTCGCGCGGGTCTACGGACAGATCTGACATGAACACTGAAGCTTTCTTT,CASSSRGSTDRSDMNTEAFF
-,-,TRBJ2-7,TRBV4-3,TGCGCCAGCAGCCGTCAAGGGACCAACTCCTACGAGCAGTACTTC,CASSRQGTNSYEQYF
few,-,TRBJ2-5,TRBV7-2,TGTGCCAGCGGACGAGGTCCCGTCCAAGAGACCCAGTACTTC,CASGRGPVQETQYF
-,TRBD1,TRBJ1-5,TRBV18,TGTGCCAGCTCACCGGGACAGGGGAGTTATCAGCCCCAGCATTTT,CASSPGQGSYQPQHF
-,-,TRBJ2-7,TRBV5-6,TGTGCCAGCAGCCCCGACGGTGCCTCCTACGAGCAGTACTTC,CASSPDGASYEQYF
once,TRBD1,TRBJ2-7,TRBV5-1,TGCGCCAGTCGCCAGGGACAGGTAGCCTACGAGCAGTACTTC,CASRQGQVAYEQYF
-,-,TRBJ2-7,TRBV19,TGTGCCAGTAGTATTCGGGTTTCCGAGCAGTACTTC,CASSIRVSEQYF
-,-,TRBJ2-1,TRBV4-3,TGCGCCAGCAGCCAAGATGTCCACAATGAGCAGTTCTTC,CASSQDVHNEQFF
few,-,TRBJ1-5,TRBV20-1,TGCAGTGCTAGAGATAAGGACCAGGGGAGCAATCAGCCCCAGCATTTT,CSARDKDQGSNQPQHF
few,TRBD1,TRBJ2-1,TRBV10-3,TGTGCCATCAGTGGACAGGGGGACCCTAACAATGAGCAGTTCTTC,CAISGQGDPNNEQFF
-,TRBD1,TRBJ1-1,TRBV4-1,TGCGCCAGCAGCCAAATGGGACAGGGGAACACTGAAGCTTTCTTT,CASSQMGQGNTEAFF
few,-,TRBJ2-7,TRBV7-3,TGTGCCAGCAGCTTAGAAGCTACCCACGAGCAGTACTTC,CASSLEATHEQYF
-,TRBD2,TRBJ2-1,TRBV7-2,TGTGCCAGCAGCTTAGCGAGCGGGGGCTTCGGCAATGAGCAGTTCTTC,CASSLASGGFGNEQFF
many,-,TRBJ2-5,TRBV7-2,TGTGCCAGCAGTTTAGCCGGGGGCGGAGAGACCCAGTACTTC,CASSLAGGGETQYF
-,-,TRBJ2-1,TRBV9,TGTGCCAGCAGCGTAGCTGAGCTGTGGTTCTCCTACAATGAGCAGTTCTTC,CASSVAELWFSYNEQFF
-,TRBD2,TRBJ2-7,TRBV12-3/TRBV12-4,TGTGCCAGCACCGCCACCTCGGCGGGAGGGTCCGAGCAGTACTTC,CASTATSAGGSEQYF
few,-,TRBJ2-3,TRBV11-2,TGTGCCAGCAGCCTAGCAAGTATCAGCACAGATACGCAGTATTTT,CASSLASISTDTQYF
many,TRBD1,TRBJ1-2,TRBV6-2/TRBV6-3,TGTGCCAGCAGTTACTCGTCGACAGGGACCTATGGCTACACCTTC,CASSYSSTGTYGYTF
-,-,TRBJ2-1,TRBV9,TGTGCCAGCAGCGTAGGGGTCGAGATTGGGTCCTACAATGAGCAGTTCTTC,CASSVGVEIGSYNEQFF
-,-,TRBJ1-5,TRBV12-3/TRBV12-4,TGTGCCAGCATCTGGGGTCAGGGGAATCAGCCCCAGCATTTT,CASIWGQGNQPQHF
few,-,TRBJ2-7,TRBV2,TGTGCCAGCAGTCGCATGGACGACGAGCAGTACTTC,CASSRMDDEQYF
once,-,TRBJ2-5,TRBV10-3,TGTGCCATCAGTGAGTCGAAGGACACCCGCTGGTACTTC,CAISESKDTRWYF
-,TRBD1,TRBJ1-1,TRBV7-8,TGTGCCAGCAGCTCCAGGGACAGCGAGGGGAACACTGAAGCTTTCTTT,CASSSRDSEGNTEAFF
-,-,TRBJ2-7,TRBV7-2,TGTGCCAGTAGCTTGGGGGGTCATACCTACGAGCAGTACTTC,CASSLGGHTYEQYF